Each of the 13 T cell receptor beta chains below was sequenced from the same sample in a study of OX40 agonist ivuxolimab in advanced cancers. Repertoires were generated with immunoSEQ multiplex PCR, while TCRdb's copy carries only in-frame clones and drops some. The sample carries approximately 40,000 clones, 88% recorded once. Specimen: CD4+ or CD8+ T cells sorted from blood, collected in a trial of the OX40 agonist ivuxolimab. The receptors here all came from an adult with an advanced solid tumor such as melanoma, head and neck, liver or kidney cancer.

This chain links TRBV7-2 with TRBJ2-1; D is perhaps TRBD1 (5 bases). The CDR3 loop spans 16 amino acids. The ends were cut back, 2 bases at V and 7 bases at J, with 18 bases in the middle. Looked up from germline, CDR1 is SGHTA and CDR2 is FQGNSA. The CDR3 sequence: CASSLRGVHAKNEQFF. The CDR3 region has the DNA TGTGCCAGCAGCTTAAGGGGTGTCCATGCGAAGAATGAGCAGTTCTTC.

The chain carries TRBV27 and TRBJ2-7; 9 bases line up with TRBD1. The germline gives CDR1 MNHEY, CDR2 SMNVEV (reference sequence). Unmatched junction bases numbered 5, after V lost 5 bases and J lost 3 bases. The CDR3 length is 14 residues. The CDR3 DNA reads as TGTGCCAGCAGTCTCGACAGGGGGGGCTACGAGCAGTACTTC. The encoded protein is CASSLDRGGYEQYF.

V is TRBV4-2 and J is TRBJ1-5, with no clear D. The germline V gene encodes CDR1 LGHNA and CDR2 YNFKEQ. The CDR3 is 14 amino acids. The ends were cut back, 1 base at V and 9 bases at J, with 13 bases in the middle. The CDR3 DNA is TGTGCCAGCAGCCAAGCGCAGGTTGGCTCGCCCCAGCATTTT. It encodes CASSQAQVGSPQHF.

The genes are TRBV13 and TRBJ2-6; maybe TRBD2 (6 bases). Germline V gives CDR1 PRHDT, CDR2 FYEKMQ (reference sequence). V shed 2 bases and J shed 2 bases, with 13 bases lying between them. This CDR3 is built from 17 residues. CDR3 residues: CASSLWSGGAGANVLTF. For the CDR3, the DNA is TGTGCCAGCAGCTTATGGTCCGGGGGAGCTGGGGCCAACGTCCTGACTTTC.

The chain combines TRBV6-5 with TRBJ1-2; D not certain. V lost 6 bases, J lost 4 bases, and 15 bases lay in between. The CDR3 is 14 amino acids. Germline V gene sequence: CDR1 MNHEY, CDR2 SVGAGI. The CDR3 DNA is TGTGCCAGCAGCGAGGCAGCCCTAATCTATGGCTACACCTTC. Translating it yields CASSEAALIYGYTF.

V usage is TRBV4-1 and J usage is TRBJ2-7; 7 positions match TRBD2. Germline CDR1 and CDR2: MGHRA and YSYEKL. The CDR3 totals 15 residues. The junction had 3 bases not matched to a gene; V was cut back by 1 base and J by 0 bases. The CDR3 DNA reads TGCGCCAGCAGCCAAGTTTCTAGCGGCTCCTACGAGCAGTACTTC. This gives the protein CASSQVSSGSYEQYF.

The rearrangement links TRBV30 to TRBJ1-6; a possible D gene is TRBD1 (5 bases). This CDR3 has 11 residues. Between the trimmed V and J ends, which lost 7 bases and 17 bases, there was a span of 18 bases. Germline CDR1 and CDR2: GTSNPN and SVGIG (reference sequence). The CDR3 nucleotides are TGTGCCTCCTCTGCCGGGGCCGGCGTCCACTTT. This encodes CASSAGAGVHF.

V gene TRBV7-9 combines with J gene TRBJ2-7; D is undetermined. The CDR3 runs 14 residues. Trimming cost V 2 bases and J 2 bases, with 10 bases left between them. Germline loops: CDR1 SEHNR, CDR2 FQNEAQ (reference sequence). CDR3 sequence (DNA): TGTGCCAGCAGCTTACTATCCGGCCCCTACGAGCAGTACTTC. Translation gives CASSLLSGPYEQYF.

The CDR3 loop reads CASSARGSTDTQYF. In nucleotides, the CDR3 is TGTGCCAGTAGTGCGAGGGGTAGCACAGATACGCAGTATTTT. V gene TRBV19 combines with J gene TRBJ2-3; D may be TRBD1 or TRBD2 (5 bases each). V was clipped by 5 bases and J by 0 bases, with 9 bases between them. Germline-derived CDR1 and CDR2 are LNHDA and SQIVND (reference sequence). The CDR3 loop spans 14 amino acids.

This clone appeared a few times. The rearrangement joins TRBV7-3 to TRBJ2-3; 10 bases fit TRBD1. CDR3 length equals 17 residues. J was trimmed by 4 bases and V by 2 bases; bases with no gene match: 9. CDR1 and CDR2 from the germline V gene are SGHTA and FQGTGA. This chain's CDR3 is CASSLAQETGGPDTQYF. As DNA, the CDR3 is TGTGCCAGCAGCTTAGCGCAGGAGACAGGGGGCCCAGATACGCAGTATTTT.

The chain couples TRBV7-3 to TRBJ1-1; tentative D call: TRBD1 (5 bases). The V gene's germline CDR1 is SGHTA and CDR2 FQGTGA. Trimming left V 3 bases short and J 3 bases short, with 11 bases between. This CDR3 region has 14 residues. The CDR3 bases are TGTGCCAGCAGCTTGGACATCACCTACACTGAAGCTTTCTTT. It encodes CASSLDITYTEAFF.

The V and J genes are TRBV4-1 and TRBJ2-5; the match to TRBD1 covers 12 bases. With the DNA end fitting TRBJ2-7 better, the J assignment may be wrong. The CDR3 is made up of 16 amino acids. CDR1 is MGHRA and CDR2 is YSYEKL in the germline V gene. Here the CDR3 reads CASSHGGTGGGYEQYF. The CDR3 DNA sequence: TGCGCCAGCAGCCATGGGGGGACAGGGGGCGGATACGAGCAGTACTTC.

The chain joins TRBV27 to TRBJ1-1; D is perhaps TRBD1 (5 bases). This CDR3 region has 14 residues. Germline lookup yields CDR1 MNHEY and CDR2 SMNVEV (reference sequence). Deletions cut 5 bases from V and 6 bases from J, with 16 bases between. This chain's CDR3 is CASSIVPGRAEAFF. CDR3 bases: TGTGCCAGCAGTATCGTCCCGGGCAGGGCTGAAGCTTTCTTT.